This TCR beta chain was obtained from a study of memory CD4+ T cells and cytomegalovirus serostatus. Study at large: This sample comes from healthy Belgian adults, under 10 CMV seropositive, approximately 23 seronegative.

V was pared by 4 bases and J by 0 bases, with 5 bases between. The CDR3 spans 13 residues. CDR1 is SGHNT and CDR2 is YYREEE in the germline V gene (reference sequence). Worth noting for this clone: The target antigen is unknown.

Single viable CD3+CD4+CD8-CD45RO+ cells were sorted as the memory CD4+ T cells. Per the original methods: After removing out-of-frame reads, around 2.2 million distinct TCRbeta sequences remained. The data were produced by immunoSEQ multiplex PCR, yet TCRdb's version contains in-frame clones alone and is incomplete. V, J and clone size reflect that table, while D and trimming were determined from the DNA. Of 45,000 to 65,000 clones listed, about 86% are singletons. Study outcomes and limitations: Of under 200 reported CMV TCRbeta sequences, just over 65 were found in memory CD4+ repertoires.

Sequenced material: memory CD4+ T cells from blood. The chain is built from TRBV5-4 and TRBJ1-3; D unresolved. This TCR was sampled from an adult in good health and CMV-seropositive. The CDR3 DNA reads as TGTGCCAGCAGCGAAGGCTCTGGAAACACCATATATTTT. Its protein product is CASSEGSGNTIYF.